This is a list of T cell receptor beta chains from one sample in a study of pediatric ulcerative colitis. Profiled with immunoSEQ multiplex PCR; TCRdb holds only in-frame clones, not every one. The data contain about 22,000 clones, around 69% of them singletons. The specimen sequenced was gut tissue. The receptor source for this set is a boy aged 10-17 years with severe ulcerative colitis. Each CDR3 is given with its conserved first and last residue. A D gene is named only where the DNA matches it firmly. Expanded clones are given a class, and other clones once, few, many or no size at all.

TRBJ2-7,.,.,TRBV9,TGTGCCAGCAGCGAGGAAGCCTCCCCCCTCGTAGAGCAGTACTTC,CASSEEASPLVEQYF
TRBJ2-2,TRBD2,.,TRBV6-4,TGTGCCAGCAGTGGACTAGCGGACACCGGGGAGCTGTTTTTT,CASSGLADTGELFF
TRBJ2-5,TRBD2,.,TRBV29-1,TGCAGCGTTGTAGGGCTAGCGGGGGATCGGACCCAGTACTTC,CSVVGLAGDRTQYF
TRBJ1-2,TRBD1,.,TRBV5-8,TGTGCCAGCAGCAAAGGACAGGGAGCTAACTATGGCTACACCTTC,CASSKGQGANYGYTF
TRBJ2-2,.,.,TRBV5-1,TGCGCCAGCAGCTTGGCCAGTGGTCCCGGGGAGCTGTTTTTT,CASSLASGPGELFF
TRBJ2-7,.,.,TRBV7-8,TGTGCCAGCAGGTCTGACTACGAGCAGTACTTC,CASRSDYEQYF
TRBJ2-5,TRBD1,.,TRBV4-3,TGCGCCAGCAGCCCCATGACAGGGCCGGCAGAGACCCAGTACTTC,CASSPMTGPAETQYF
TRBJ1-4,TRBD1,.,TRBV30,TGTGCCTGGAGCCGGGACAGTAATGAAAAACTGTTTTTT,CAWSRDSNEKLFF
TRBJ2-7,TRBD2,once,TRBV4-3,TGCGCCAGCAGCCAATCAGTCATAGCGGGGGGGCTATCCTACGAGCAGTACTTC,CASSQSVIAGGLSYEQYF
TRBJ1-6,TRBD1,.,TRBV2,TGTGCCAGCAGCCTTGGGACAGGGAGGAGTTCACCCCTCCACTTT,CASSLGTGRSSPLHF
TRBJ1-5,TRBD1,.,TRBV19,TGTGCCAGTAGTATTTCAGGACAGGGTCAGCCCCAGCATTTT,CASSISGQGQPQHF
TRBJ1-1,.,few,TRBV30,TGTGCCTTTAGGACAGCAGGGAACACTGAAGCTTTCTTT,CAFRTAGNTEAFF
TRBJ2-7,.,.,TRBV28,TGTGCCAGCAGCGGTGATGGGAAGAGATTGTACGAGCAGTACTTC,CASSGDGKRLYEQYF
TRBJ2-3,TRBD2,.,TRBV15,TGTGCCACCAGCAGAGTCCTTGGGGGACTAGCCGGTGCTACGCAGTATTTT,CATSRVLGGLAGATQYF
TRBJ2-1,.,.,TRBV7-2,TGTGCCAGCAGCTTTGGGGGGGGCAGAGATGAGCAGTTCTTC,CASSFGGGRDEQFF
TRBJ2-5,TRBD2,.,TRBV2,TGTGCCAGCAGGAGCGGGACTAGCGGGGGAGATACCCAAGAGACCCAGTACTTC,CASRSGTSGGDTQETQYF
TRBJ2-1,TRBD2,.,TRBV6-4,TGTGCCAGCAGTGACTCTAGCGGGGGGGCCAATGAGCAGTTCTTC,CASSDSSGGANEQFF
TRBJ2-7,TRBD1,.,TRBV2,TGTGCCAGCGACAGGGATCAACACGAGCAGTACTTC,CASDRDQHEQYF
TRBJ1-6,.,once,TRBV25-1,TGTGCCAGTGCTCTCATGAGAAATAATTCACCCCTCCACTTT,CASALMRNNSPLHF
TRBJ2-1,TRBD2,.,TRBV9,TGTGCCAGCAGCGTAGGGAGCGGGGGGGCTCGGGAGCAGTTCTTC,CASSVGSGGAREQFF
TRBJ1-5,.,few,TRBV19,TGTGCCAGTAGTATGGCCCCGAGCAATCAGCCCCAGCATTTT,CASSMAPSNQPQHF
TRBJ2-5,.,.,TRBV2,TGTGCCAGCAGTCAGAGAGAGACCCAGTACTTC,CASSQRETQYF